This record looks at one T cell receptor (beta chain) sequence and its context. This clone turned up a few times. Its recognized antigen is unknown. Base qualities are missing; no much larger clone stands one base away. The entry originates in a study of blood T cell repertoires in COVID-19 (dated by TCRdb to the early 2020s). In terms of the full investigation: Samples covering the acute and convalescent phases of COVID-19 were provided by collaborators in the United States, Italy and Spain. Sample metadata almost always included a de-identified subject ID, COVID-19 status, age in years and sex. The dataset comprised deeply sampled blood TCRbeta repertoires from subjects exposed to, actively infected with, or recovered from COVID-19. Samples were obtained from the ongoing ImmuneRACE study (first 160 participants) and from about 1,300 subjects provided by 6 global collaborators. The prospective study material was composed of cDNA or gDNA derived from T cells, B-cell-depleted T cells, or PBMCs. Where available, HLA class I and class II types were taken from metadata supplied by the sample provider and were not determined by assay-based typing. The repertoires were made available in a free public database intended to serve as a resource for research on the immune response to SARS-CoV-2. Findings and caveats that apply to the study as a whole: How much clinical and demographic metadata was included differed by source and by participant, and the metadata was provided uncurated.

Collaborating institutions collected whole blood in K2EDTA tubes following their own protocols. For TCRbeta analysis, collaborators shipped samples in one of three forms: frozen whole blood, isolated PBMCs, or DNA extracted from either of those sample types. CDR1 SGHAT and CDR2 FQNNGV are derived from the germline V gene. Ends trimmed: V by 5 bases, J by 0 bases; bases unmatched to a gene: 10. Including cysteine and phenylalanine, the CDR3 has 18 amino acids. Solely the CDR3 DNA is kept, with 54 bases framed from the first base. TCRbeta CDR3 regions were amplified from genomic DNA using the immunoSEQ Assay, a bias-controlled multiplex PCR. The published analysis was carried out like this. Within the assay, amplification of reference gene primers was used to estimate how many nucleated cells each sample contained. Sequence reads were collapsed and filtered to measure the absolute abundance of every unique TCRbeta CDR3 rearrangement. Productive Simpson clonality was computed per sample as the square root of Simpson's diversity index over productive rearrangements. TCRdb retrieved this table from immuneACCESS and kept in-frame rearrangements only. Not all clones are present; in checked studies, unresolved V genes account for under half, and no reason is known for the remainder. V, J and clone size are taken as reported in that table, and D and trimming were inferred from the DNA itself. This sample is represented by a few hundred thousand clones; over 70% of them were singletons. The ten biggest clones cover 3% to 3.5% of the sample.

Sequencing input: peripheral blood. The TCR was taken from a woman aged 80 or older with acute or convalescent COVID-19. The chain is made from TRBV11-2 and TRBJ2-7, and 13 junction bases match TRBD2. At the DNA level, the sequence is TGTGCCAGCAGCCCAATCCGCGGGACTAGCGGGGACTCCTACGAGCAGTACTTC. Its protein product is CASSPIRGTSGDSYEQYF.